These T cell receptor beta chains were read from a single sample in a study of cytomegalovirus exposure and HLA in healthy donors. Produced via immunoSEQ multiplex PCR; TCRdb's table is partial and in-frame only. The table includes some 110,000 clones, roughly three quarters detected once. What was sequenced was PBMCs. The origin of the receptors is a man between 45 and 60 years old in good health and CMV-seropositive. Each CDR3 is given with its conserved first and last residue. D genes are given only for firm matches. Part of the rows lack a size; the others show once, few, many or a class for expanded clones.

clone_size	j_call	v_call	d_call	cdr3_aa	cdr3_nt
.	TRBJ1-2	TRBV2	.	CASRPDLLRGYGYTF	TGTGCCAGCCGTCCGGACCTCCTCAGGGGCTATGGCTACACCTTC
.	TRBJ1-2	TRBV19	TRBD1	CASSIVGTADYGYTF	TGTGCCAGTAGTATAGTAGGGACAGCAGACTATGGCTACACCTTC
.	TRBJ1-1	TRBV5-1	TRBD1	CASSLGDSSPFWGTEAFF	TGCGCCAGCAGCTTGGGGGACAGTAGTCCGTTTTGGGGCACTGAAGCTTTCTTT
.	TRBJ1-4	TRBV7-7	TRBD1	CASSSGTGSEKLFF	TGTGCCAGCAGCTCCGGGACAGGGAGTGAAAAACTGTTTTTT
once	TRBJ2-1	TRBV9	TRBD2	CASSVASGGALGEQFF	TGTGCCAGCAGCGTAGCAAGCGGGGGGGCCCTCGGTGAGCAGTTCTTC
.	TRBJ1-1	TRBV14	TRBD1	CASSHLWTGPNTEAFF	TGTGCCAGCAGCCATCTCTGGACAGGCCCGAACACTGAAGCTTTCTTT
once	TRBJ2-2	TRBV30	.	CAWSGPVPGGYRIGGTGELFF	TGTGCCTGGAGTGGCCCCGTGCCAGGAGGGTATCGAATAGGAGGCACCGGGGAGCTGTTTTTT
once	TRBJ2-7	TRBV27	TRBD1	CASSLDRGYEQYF	TGTGCCAGCAGTTTAGACAGGGGCTACGAGCAGTACTTC
.	TRBJ2-1	TRBV5-1	TRBD2	CASSETSGIYNEQFF	TGCGCCAGCAGCGAAACTAGCGGGATCTACAATGAGCAGTTCTTC
.	TRBJ2-1	TRBV27	TRBD2	CASSLVTGGSNEQFF	TGTGCCAGCAGTTTGGTAACGGGAGGGAGTAATGAGCAGTTCTTC
.	TRBJ1-1	TRBV5-1	.	CASSLGRGDTEAFF	TGCGCCAGCAGCTTGGGACGGGGAGACACTGAAGCTTTCTTT
.	TRBJ1-4	TRBV19	.	CATRPTATNEKLFF	TGTGCCACCCGACCGACAGCAACTAATGAAAAACTGTTTTTT
.	TRBJ2-5	TRBV6-1	TRBD2	CASRISGVQGETQYF	TGTGCCAGCAGAATTAGCGGGGTCCAAGGAGAGACCCAGTACTTC
.	TRBJ1-2	TRBV7-2	.	CASSLTRDSGNYGYTF	TGTGCCAGCAGCCTTACCCGCGATTCGGGGAACTATGGCTACACCTTC
once	TRBJ2-7	TRBV10-3	.	CAISESAGSPYEQYF	TGTGCCATCAGTGAGTCGGCGGGATCGCCCTACGAGCAGTACTTC
.	TRBJ2-7	TRBV7-8	TRBD1	CASSYDRVGTYEQYF	TGTGCCAGCAGCTACGACAGGGTAGGGACCTACGAGCAGTACTTC
.	TRBJ2-5	TRBV5-1	.	CASRAGGGKETQYF	TGCGCCAGCAGAGCCGGGGGAGGAAAAGAGACCCAGTACTTC
.	TRBJ2-3	TRBV27	TRBD2	CASKDVIRVAGRTDTQYF	TGTGCCAGCAAAGATGTAATAAGAGTAGCGGGGCGCACAGATACGCAGTATTTT
.	TRBJ1-1	TRBV7-9	.	CASSLDVWGGGEAFF	TGTGCCAGCAGCTTAGATGTATGGGGGGGCGGAGAAGCTTTCTTT
.	TRBJ1-2	TRBV15	.	CATSRGAGAGGYTF	TGTGCCACCAGCAGAGGTGCAGGGGCGGGTGGCTACACCTTC
.	TRBJ2-7	TRBV11-2	.	CASSSSTGSSYEQYF	TGTGCCAGCAGCTCTTCGACTGGGAGCTCCTACGAGCAGTACTTC
.	TRBJ1-1	TRBV6-1	TRBD1	CASSARQGLNTEAFF	TGTGCCAGCAGTGCTCGACAGGGGTTGAACACTGAAGCTTTCTTT
.	TRBJ2-7	TRBV5-1	.	CASSSTLLGGGPYEQYF	TGCGCCAGCAGCTCGACCCTCCTAGGGGGTGGCCCCTACGAGCAGTACTTC
.	TRBJ1-1	TRBV2	.	CASSGGSWGTEAFF	TGTGCCAGCAGTGGGGGCAGCTGGGGCACTGAAGCTTTCTTT
few	TRBJ2-7	TRBV7-2	.	CASSFHRAPYEQYF	TGTGCCAGCAGCTTCCACAGGGCCCCCTACGAGCAGTACTTC
few	TRBJ2-1	TRBV18	.	CASSPSGSEQFF	TGTGCCAGCTCACCTTCGGGTTCTGAGCAGTTCTTC
.	TRBJ1-3	TRBV5-1	.	CASSPGYSGNTIYF	TGCGCCAGCAGCCCAGGGTACTCTGGAAACACCATATATTTT
.	TRBJ2-7	TRBV4-1	TRBD1	CASSPGQGIYEQYF	TGCGCCAGCAGCCCGGGACAGGGAATTTACGAGCAGTACTTC
.	TRBJ2-1	TRBV27	.	CASSLIGRGGPSSYNEQFF	TGTGCCAGCAGTTTAATCGGCCGTGGGGGCCCCAGCTCCTACAATGAGCAGTTCTTC
.	TRBJ1-4	TRBV18	.	CASSPDTMNEKLFF	TGTGCCAGCTCACCGGACACGATGAATGAAAAACTGTTTTTT
.	TRBJ2-7	TRBV28	.	CASSGPPTYEQYF	TGTGCCAGCAGTGGGCCACCGACCTACGAGCAGTACTTC
.	TRBJ2-3	TRBV5-4	.	CASSHDSGELSTDTQYF	TGTGCCAGCAGCCATGACTCGGGGGAGCTCAGCACAGATACGCAGTATTTT
few	TRBJ2-1	TRBV27	TRBD2	CASSAGSGGYNEQFF	TGTGCCAGCAGTGCTGGGAGCGGGGGTTACAATGAGCAGTTCTTC
.	TRBJ1-1	TRBV28	.	CGTLSVTEAFF	TGTGGAACCCTCTCGGTGACTGAAGCTTTCTTT
once	TRBJ2-5	TRBV7-9	TRBD2	CASSWSTALLAGVETQYF	TGTGCCAGCAGCTGGTCTACCGCTTTACTAGCGGGAGTAGAGACCCAGTACTTC
once	TRBJ1-1	TRBV6-6	.	CASSKREGRLEAFF	TGTGCCAGCAGTAAGAGGGAAGGGCGTCTCGAAGCTTTCTTT
.	TRBJ1-5	TRBV21-1	.	CASSKEEGSAHQPQHF	TGTGCCAGCAGCAAAGAGGAAGGGAGCGCCCATCAGCCCCAGCATTTT
.	TRBJ2-7	TRBV5-1	.	CASSLEGSTYEQYF	TGCGCCAGCAGCTTGGAGGGGTCAACCTACGAGCAGTACTTC
.	TRBJ1-1	TRBV15	TRBD1	CATSRTGGAFF	TGTGCCACCAGCAGGACAGGGGGGGCTTTCTTT
.	TRBJ2-1	TRBV29-1	TRBD1	CSGETGQGYNEQFF	TGCAGCGGTGAAACGGGACAGGGGTACAATGAGCAGTTCTTC
.	TRBJ1-1	TRBV7-2	TRBD1	CASSLEGQGLRRAFF	TGTGCCAGCAGCTTAGAGGGACAGGGCCTTCGCCGAGCTTTCTTT
few	TRBJ1-1	TRBV20-1	.	CRYGGNTEAFF	TGCAGGTACGGGGGGAACACTGAAGCTTTCTTT